This record covers a single T cell receptor beta chain. Its antigen is unknown. The source of the sample is a study of Tregs in tolerant kidney transplant recipients. Study-wide context: Mixed chimerism was transient after nonmyeloablative marrow transplants from related graft donors.

CD4+CD25+CD127- Tregs, CD4+CD25- non-Tregs, CD4 and CD8 cells were sorted. Germline loops: CDR1 SGHDT, CDR2 YYEEEE. CDR3 length: 14 residues. The ends were cut back, 0 bases at V and 4 bases at J, with 7 bases in the middle. Repertoires were generated with immunoSEQ multiplex PCR, while TCRdb's copy carries only in-frame clones and drops some. The repertoire holds 90,000 to 120,000 clones, around 87% seen once, with approximately 0.35% in the top ten. Regarding the study as a whole: This study did not directly address biological reproducibility. The most relevant donor-specific Treg TCRbeta repertoire apparently came from expansion with activated donor B cells.

The sample was CD4+ T cells from blood, taken before the transplant. The chain is built from TRBV5-6 and TRBJ2-2, with D unresolved. The origin of this receptor is a human donor who received a combined kidney and bone marrow transplant. CDR3 loop: CASSLVYGTGELFF. The DNA for the CDR3 is TGTGCCAGCAGCTTGGTATACGGCACCGGGGAGCTGTTTTTT. Using reference TRBV5-6 and TRBJ2-2 for the parts outside the CDR3, the full variable domain is DAGVTQSPTHLIKTRGQQVTLRCSPKSGHDTVSWYQQALGQGPQFIFQYYEEEERQRGNFPDRFSGHQFPNYSSELNVNALLLGDSALYLCASSLVYGTGELFFGEGSRLTVL.